This TCR beta chain was recorded in a study of a mutant IDH1 vaccine in newly diagnosed glioma. Across the study: Onset of vaccination occurred 4-6 weeks following radiotherapy alone, or with temozolomide cycles. Participants attended visit V12, the safety follow-up, at week 35, and then attended visit V13 at week 47.

Clones were read by immunoSEQ multiplex PCR, and TCRdb kept only the in-frame ones, dropping some. The sample includes approximately 25,000 clones, around 80% of them seen just once. About this clone itself: Its antigen is not known.

As for time point: week 47, end of study. Mutant IDH1 20-mer peptide, at 300 ug, made up each vaccine dose, with topical imiquimod. Those who donated had recent WHO grade 3 or 4 IDH1-mutant, ATRX-lost astrocytomas. The CDR3 covers 14 residues. Germline V CDR1 and CDR2: SGHNT, YYREEE (reference sequence). V was pared by 0 bases and J by 0 bases, with 6 bases between. The rearrangement links TRBV5-4 to TRBJ1-2; D ambiguous. This TCR was recovered from a middle-aged man with glioma. Some clones in this sample may be carry-over from other donors' samples. The source was PBMCs, collected from a glioma patient whose treatment included an IDH1 peptide vaccine. The CDR3 DNA follows: TGTGCCAGCAGCTTGGACGAGTCTAACTATGGCTACACCTTC. Residues: CASSLDESNYGYTF. Combining the CDR3 with reference TRBV5-4 and TRBJ1-2 gives the whole variable domain ETGVTQSPTHLIKTRGQQVTLRCSSQSGHNTVSWYQQALGQGPQFIFQYYREEENGRGNFPPRFSGLQFPNYSSELNVNALELDDSALYLCASSLDESNYGYTFGSGTRLTVV.